The 22 T cell receptor beta chains given below trace back to one sample, sequenced in a study of T-cell memory formation after mild COVID-19. MiXCR, run by TCRdb on the 5' RACE reads, gives a single entry per CDR3 protein. The sample contains over 35,000 distinct CDR3 sequences, 8.5% to 10% of which appear only once. Sequencing was done on a sample of PBMCs or a T cell subset sorted from them (not recorded which). Receptor source: an adult woman who had mild COVID-19 (a few samples of this study predate the infection). Cell type and time point are not known.

This clonotype turned up a few times. The chain combines TRBV18 with TRBJ1-1, with D perhaps matching TRBD1 (6 bases). Germline CDR1 reads KGHSH; CDR2 reads LQKENI. V shed 3 bases and J shed 8 bases, with 13 bases lying between them. The CDR3 loop spans 13 amino acids. CDR3 in DNA: TGTGCCAGCTCACCGAGACAGGACTCAGAAGCTTTCTTT. Protein product: CASSPRQDSEAFF.

There are a few counts of this clonotype. The gene calls are TRBV4-1 and TRBJ1-1, with D tentatively TRBD1 (6 bases). The CDR3 sequence is 18 residues long. V lost 6 bases and J lost 2, with 25 bases in between. Germline CDR1 reads MGHRA; CDR2 reads YSYEKL. The CDR3 reads CASSTSYRAPGLNTEAFF. CDR3 sequence (DNA): TGCGCCAGCAGTACGTCATACAGGGCCCCCGGCCTTAACACTGAAGCTTTCTTT.

This clonotype has a handful of counts. This chain connects TRBV4-1 to TRBJ2-3, with D possibly TRBD1 on 8 matching bases. Germline CDR1 reads MGHRA; CDR2 reads YSYEKL. This CDR3 region has 15 residues. V lost 4 bases, J lost 4 bases, and 15 bases lay in between. CDR3 coding DNA: TGCGCCAGCAGCCCCGACAGGGGAGGGTCAGATACGCAGTATTTT. Its protein product is CASSPDRGGSDTQYF.

CDR3: CASSHYRGSTDTQYF. The CDR3 nucleotides read TGTGCCAGCAGCCATTATCGGGGGAGCACAGATACGCAGTATTTT. This chain joins TRBV3-1 and TRBJ2-3; weak D call: TRBD2 (6 bases). Germline V gives CDR1 LGHDT, CDR2 YNNKEL (reference sequence). V was trimmed by 3 bases and J by 0 bases, leaving 10 bases between them. This CDR3 spans 15 amino acids.

This clonotype was seen more than once but under ten times. This sequence joins TRBV11-3 and TRBJ2-7; 10 bases agree with TRBD2. The length of the CDR3 is 16 residues. CDR1 and CDR2 (germline): SGHNT, YENEEA. Losses at the gene ends were 8 bases for V and 2 bases for J; bases not matched to a gene: 12. This CDR3 is CASRGTSGNSPYEQYF. DNA for the CDR3: TGTGCCAGCCGGGGCACTAGCGGGAACTCGCCCTACGAGCAGTACTTC.

This clonotype has ten or more counts. The V gene is TRBV3-1, the J gene TRBJ2-7; 11 positions agree with TRBD2. CDR1 and CDR2 from the germline V gene are LGHDT and YNNKEL (reference sequence). V shed 4 bases, J shed 4 bases, and the junction held 15 bases outside the gene matches. The CDR3 is 18 residues long. This CDR3 is CASSPSQVITSGRYEQYF. Written as DNA, the CDR3 is TGTGCCAGCAGCCCGAGCCAGGTGATTACTAGCGGGAGATACGAGCAGTACTTC.

The chain is built from TRBV7-2 and TRBJ1-6; D remains ambiguous. Germline CDR1 SGHTA, CDR2 FQGNSA. CDR3 length equals 15 residues. V was trimmed by 1 base and J by 3 bases, leaving 7 bases between them. The CDR3 reads CASSLGGLYNSPLHF. DNA of the CDR3: TGTGCCAGCAGCTTAGGCGGCCTCTATAATTCACCCCTCCACTTT.

V and J are TRBV5-4 and TRBJ1-1, with D unresolved. The germline V gene encodes CDR1 SGHNT and CDR2 YYREEE (reference sequence). The CDR3 is 15 amino acids. V lost 1 base and J lost 3, with 13 bases in between. CDR3 nucleotide sequence: TGTGCCAGCAGCTTGAACGGATTTTGGGACACTGAAGCTTTCTTT. Protein sequence: CASSLNGFWDTEAFF. Using reference TRBV5-4 and TRBJ1-1 for the parts outside the CDR3, the full variable domain is ETGVTQSPTHLIKTRGQQVTLRCSSQSGHNTVSWYQQALGQGPQFIFQYYREEENGRGNFPPRFSGLQFPNYSSELNVNALELDDSALYLCASSLNGFWDTEAFFGQGTRLTVV.

V usage is TRBV20-1 and J usage is TRBJ2-5; possibly TRBD2 for D (5 bases). The length of the CDR3 is 12 residues. Trimming took off 4 bases at V and 4 bases at J, with 10 bases between the two ends. CDR1 DFQATT and CDR2 SNEGSKA come from the germline V gene (reference sequence). The CDR3 nucleotides read TGCAGTGCTACAAGAGAGGGAGAGACCCAGTACTTC. It yields the protein CSATREGETQYF.

This clonotype was seen many times. The chain uses TRBV20-1 and TRBJ2-2; the match to TRBD1 covers 8 bases. The CDR3 length is 15 residues. V shed 2 bases and J 6 bases; nucleotides not matched to a gene: 8. Germline lookup yields CDR1 DFQATT and CDR2 SNEGSKA (reference sequence). CDR3 loop: CSARIQGEDAGELFF. CDR3 bases: TGCAGTGCTAGAATACAGGGGGAGGACGCCGGGGAGCTGTTTTTT.

The V and J genes are TRBV29-1 and TRBJ1-5, with D uncertain. CDR1 is SQVTM, CDR2 ANQGSEA, per germline. This CDR3 comprises 15 residues. The ends were cut back, 5 bases at V and 0 bases at J, with 14 bases in the middle. CDR3 in DNA: TGCAGCGTTCTCCTAACCCTTAATAGCAATCAGCCCCAGCATTTT. Its translation is CSVLLTLNSNQPQHF.

This chain joins TRBV11-1 and TRBJ2-3; 8 positions match TRBD1. CDR1 and CDR2 from the germline V gene are SGHAT and FQDESV (reference sequence). Germline trimming cut 5 bases from V and 4 bases from J; bases unmatched to any gene: 11. The CDR3 is 16 amino acids. Here the CDR3 reads CASSAQGQAGPDTQYF. The CDR3 DNA sequence: TGTGCCAGCAGCGCCCAGGGACAGGCAGGCCCAGATACGCAGTATTTT.

There are a few counts of this clonotype. CDR3 in amino acids: CASSSPELLSSYNEQFF. Written as DNA, the CDR3 is TGTGCCAGCAGTAGCCCGGAGCTACTCAGCTCCTACAATGAGCAGTTCTTC. This chain uses TRBV6-2 or TRBV6-3 with TRBJ2-1, with D unresolved. This CDR3 is built from 17 residues. The V end was cut by 5 bases, the J end by 0 bases, with 17 bases between. Germline values: CDR1 MNHEY, CDR2 SVGEGT.

Relative to its sample, this clonotype is medium-sized. V and J are TRBV20-1 and TRBJ1-1, with D uncertain. CDR3 length: 10 amino acids. Germline V gives CDR1 DFQATT, CDR2 SNEGSKA (reference sequence). Deletions cut 3 bases from V and 7 bases from J, with 6 bases between. This CDR3 reads CSASRNEAFF. The CDR3 nucleotides are TGCAGTGCTAGTCGGAATGAAGCTTTCTTT.

At least ten counts were recorded for this clonotype. The chain employs TRBV4-2 and TRBJ2-5; D possibly corresponds to TRBD2 (6 bases). Per the germline V gene, CDR1 is LGHNA and CDR2 is YNFKEQ. The ends were cut back, 1 base at V and 4 bases at J, with 10 bases in the middle. This CDR3 has 14 amino acids. The DNA for the CDR3 is TGTGCCAGCAGCCAAGGTGCTAGCGCAGAGACCCAGTACTTC. Protein sequence: CASSQGASAETQYF.

There are many counts of this clonotype. The V and J genes are TRBV4-1 and TRBJ2-3; 7 bases are a match to TRBD1. The CDR3 contains 15 residues. V shed 5 bases and J 8 bases; nucleotides not matched to a gene: 13. Germline V gene data show CDR1 as MGHRA and CDR2 as YSYEKL. This CDR3 reads CASSSEDRVVGTQYF. In DNA, the CDR3 is TGCGCCAGCAGCAGCGAAGACAGGGTGGTGGGTACGCAGTATTTT.

The rearrangement links TRBV9 to TRBJ2-1; 7 bases agree with TRBD1. V shed 0 bases, J shed 6 bases, and the junction held 6 bases outside the gene matches. CDR1 is SGDLS, CDR2 YYNGEE, per germline. This CDR3 contains 15 residues. CDR3 DNA: TGTGCCAGCAGCGTAGAGGGGGCGCGATTCAATGAGCAGTTCTTC. Protein: CASSVEGARFNEQFF.

This clonotype was picked up many times. CDR3 in amino acids: CASSPRGAGDTQYF. The DNA for the CDR3 is TGTGCCAGCAGTCCCCGGGGAGCCGGAGATACGCAGTATTTT. The chain recombines TRBV12-3 or TRBV12-4 with TRBJ2-3; D might be TRBD2 (5 bases). The length of the CDR3 is 14 residues. V dropped 5 bases and J dropped 5 bases, with 14 bases sitting between them.

The rearrangement links TRBV9 to TRBJ2-3; 8 nucleotides match TRBD2. The junction had 3 bases not matched to a gene; V was cut back by 1 base and J by 5 bases. Germline V lookup: CDR1 SGDLS, CDR2 YYNGEE. This CDR3 spans 14 amino acids. The CDR3 loop is CASSVTRGGDTQYF. The CDR3 nucleotides are TGTGCCAGCAGCGTAACCCGGGGGGGAGATACGCAGTATTTT. The whole variable domain, filled in from reference TRBV9 and TRBJ2-3, reads DSGVTQTPKHLITATGQRVTLRCSPRSGDLSVYWYQQSLDQGLQFLIQYYNGEERAKGNILERFSAQQFPDLHSELNLSSLELGDSALYFCASSVTRGGDTQYFGPGTRLTVL.

This clonotype was seen only a few times. The CDR3 here is CATSDLGTGGETQYF. For the CDR3, the DNA is TGTGCCACCAGTGATTTGGGGACAGGCGGGGAGACCCAGTACTTC. The chain links TRBV24-1 to TRBJ2-5; 8 nucleotides align to TRBD1. The CDR3 sequence is 15 residues long. CDR1 and CDR2 from the germline V gene are KGHDR and SFDVKD. Trimming cost V 0 bases and J 5 bases; bases outside gene matches: 4.

V usage is TRBV5-5 and J usage is TRBJ2-7; 10 nucleotides match TRBD2. This CDR3 region has 14 residues. The germline gives CDR1 SGHKS, CDR2 YYEKEE (reference sequence). V gave up 0 bases and J gave up 11 bases; unmatched junction bases: 8. CDR3 loop: CASSLVPSGGTEYF. Written as DNA, the CDR3 is TGTGCCAGCAGCTTGGTTCCTAGCGGGGGAACGGAGTACTTC.

This clonotype has ten or more counts. The rearrangement links TRBV18 to TRBJ2-5, with D unresolved. The CDR3 runs 12 residues. The germline V gene encodes CDR1 KGHSH and CDR2 LQKENI. Trimming left V 3 bases short and J 2 bases short, with 4 bases between. The CDR3 loop reads CASSPTQETQYF. The CDR3 DNA sequence: TGTGCCAGCTCACCTACACAAGAGACCCAGTACTTC.